A selection of T cell receptor beta chains follows, all from one sample in a study of cytomegalovirus exposure and HLA in healthy donors. Some clones are missing from TCRdb's copy, which holds only in-frame ones; the method was immunoSEQ multiplex PCR. The sample lists 110,000 to 150,000 clones; over 60% were seen once. Sequenced sample: PBMCs. The receptors stem from a man aged 35 to 55 in good health and CMV-seronegative. The CDR3 runs from the conserved cysteine through the conserved F or W. D genes are given only for firm matches. The listing skips clone size in some rows; elsewhere it reads once, few, many or a size class.

size	D	J	V	DNA	CDR3
-	TRBD1	TRBJ1-2	TRBV7-8	TGTGCCAGCAGCTCCCGGGACAGCTTCGGGAATGGCTACACCTTC	CASSSRDSFGNGYTF
-	TRBD1	TRBJ2-7	TRBV7-8	TGTGCCAGCAGCTTAGAGGGACAGAGCTCCTACGAGCAGTACTTC	CASSLEGQSSYEQYF
-	TRBD1	TRBJ1-5	TRBV4-1	TGCGCCAGCAGCCAAGATCCAGGACAGGGATGGACTCAGCCCCAGCATTTT	CASSQDPGQGWTQPQHF
-	-	TRBJ2-3	TRBV9	TGTGCCAGCAGCGTAGCGGGAGCCAGCGATACGCAGTATTTT	CASSVAGASDTQYF
few	-	TRBJ2-7	TRBV5-1	TGCGCCAGCAGCTCACAGGGTTTTCCCTACGAGCAGTACTTC	CASSSQGFPYEQYF
-	-	TRBJ1-5	TRBV4-1	TGCGCCAGCAGCCTAGGACAGATGAATCAGCCCCAGCATTTT	CASSLGQMNQPQHF
few	-	TRBJ2-2	TRBV2	TGTGCCAGCAGTGTATGGGGGGCCGGGGAGCTGTTTTTT	CASSVWGAGELFF
-	-	TRBJ2-3	TRBV28	TGTGCCAGCAGTTTACAGGGAACAGATACGCAGTATTTT	CASSLQGTDTQYF
-	TRBD1	TRBJ1-4	TRBV10-3	TGTGCCATCGCCAGGGGGCTGGATGAAAAACTGTTTTTT	CAIARGLDEKLFF
few	-	TRBJ1-1	TRBV10-3	TGTGCCATCGGCTGGGACAAGGGATGGGGCACTGAAGCTTTCTTT	CAIGWDKGWGTEAFF
-	-	TRBJ1-2	TRBV5-4	TGTGCCAGCAGCTGGGACACCAACTATGGCTACACCTTC	CASSWDTNYGYTF
-	TRBD1	TRBJ1-1	TRBV9	TGTGCCAGCAGCGCCCCACGCACAGGGGTCCCACCAACTGAAGCTTTCTTT	CASSAPRTGVPPTEAFF
-	-	TRBJ2-7	TRBV19	TGTGCCAGTAGTATAGTGGGCGGGAACTCCTACGAGCAGTACTTC	CASSIVGGNSYEQYF
once	-	TRBJ2-3	TRBV13	TGTGCCAGCAGCCATACGGAGGGGGCCGAAGATACGCAGTATTTT	CASSHTEGAEDTQYF
once	TRBD1	TRBJ1-6	TRBV7-9	TGTGCCAGCAGTCCGGACAGGCCAGTTAATTCACCCCTCCACTTT	CASSPDRPVNSPLHF
-	TRBD1	TRBJ1-1	TRBV5-6	TGTGCCAGCAGCCGTGACAGGGGGTTTGGGAACACTGAAGCTTTCTTT	CASSRDRGFGNTEAFF
-	TRBD1	TRBJ1-2	TRBV23-1	TGCGCCAGCAGTCAATCGTGGGACAGGTGCTATGGCTACACCTTC	CASSQSWDRCYGYTF
-	TRBD2	TRBJ2-5	TRBV27	TGTGCCAGCAGTTTATTTCGCGGGGGAATCCAAGAGACCCAGTACTTC	CASSLFRGGIQETQYF
-	-	TRBJ2-7	TRBV7-9	TGTGCCAGCAGCATGCTAGCCGGGAACTACGAGCAGTACTTC	CASSMLAGNYEQYF
-	-	TRBJ1-2	TRBV28	TGTGCCAGCAGTCGAGCGATCATGGAACAGGACTATGGCTACACCTTC	CASSRAIMEQDYGYTF
-	TRBD2	TRBJ2-1	TRBV10-3	TGTGCCATCAGTGGGGGACTAGCGGGAGCCTATGAGCAGTTCTTC	CAISGGLAGAYEQFF
-	-	TRBJ1-1	TRBV6-5	TGTGCCAGCAGTTCGATGGGGCGGGGAATGAGCACTGAAGCTTTCTTT	CASSSMGRGMSTEAFF
-	TRBD2	TRBJ2-2	TRBV28	TGTGCCAGCAGTCTACTGACTAGCGGGAGTCCTACCGGGGAGCTGTTTTTT	CASSLLTSGSPTGELFF
-	TRBD1	TRBJ1-1	TRBV5-1	TGCGCCAGCAGCCGAATGCAGGGGGCTCCCGGGGTGGCTTTCTTT	CASSRMQGAPGVAFF
once	-	TRBJ2-3	TRBV7-3	TGTGCCAGCAGCTTTGCGGGGTTAACGGCAGATACGCAGTATTTT	CASSFAGLTADTQYF
few	-	TRBJ2-5	TRBV29-1	TGCAGCGTTGAATTTTACAGGGTGAAGGAGACCCAGTACTTC	CSVEFYRVKETQYF
-	TRBD2	TRBJ2-1	TRBV5-1	TGCGCCAGCACTCTAGCGGGGGGGGACTACAATGAGCAGTTCTTC	CASTLAGGDYNEQFF
-	-	TRBJ1-1	TRBV5-1	TGCGCCAGCAGGGACAGCCCGGACACTGAAGCTTTCTTT	CASRDSPDTEAFF
few	-	TRBJ1-1	TRBV7-6	TGTGCCAGCAGCTCCACCTTGGGCAGAAAAGCTTTCTTT	CASSSTLGRKAFF
few	-	TRBJ1-4	TRBV19	TGTGCCAGTAGTCTCCGGCAGGGCAATGAAAAACTGTTTTTT	CASSLRQGNEKLFF
-	TRBD1	TRBJ2-2	TRBV6-5	TGTGCCAGCACCGGACAGGGTTGGTCCGGGGAGCTGTTTTTT	CASTGQGWSGELFF
few	-	TRBJ1-1	TRBV30	TGTGCCTGGTCCAGGGGTAAGGACACTGAAGCTTTCTTT	CAWSRGKDTEAFF
few	-	TRBJ1-1	TRBV7-2	TGTGCCAGCAGCTTAGCGTTAGGGGTGAACACTGAAGCTTTCTTT	CASSLALGVNTEAFF
-	-	TRBJ2-7	TRBV7-5	TGTGTCAGAAGCGTCACTAGGTTGTCCTACGAGCAGTACTTC	CVRSVTRLSYEQYF
-	-	TRBJ1-2	TRBV27	TGTGCCAGCAGTTTTTCCCACCCCGGGGAAAGCTATGGCTACACCTTC	CASSFSHPGESYGYTF
once	-	TRBJ1-1	TRBV7-3	TGTGCCAGCAGCCCAAGCGGTCCAGGACGTGAAGCTTTCTTT	CASSPSGPGREAFF
-	TRBD2	TRBJ2-7	TRBV4-3	TGCGCCAGCAGCCCGGGACTAGAGGCCTACGAGCAGTACTTC	CASSPGLEAYEQYF
-	-	TRBJ2-3	TRBV5-6	TGTGCCAGCAGCTGGGCGGGACGTAGCACAGATACGCAGTATTTT	CASSWAGRSTDTQYF
-	-	TRBJ2-5	TRBV9	TGTGCCAGCAGCGTAGGTGTAGGGGCGCTTCAAGAGACCCAGTACTTC	CASSVGVGALQETQYF
-	TRBD1	TRBJ1-6	TRBV6-5	TGTGCCAGCAGTCGTGTAGGACAGGGAGGTTCACCCCTCCACTTT	CASSRVGQGGSPLHF
-	TRBD2	TRBJ2-3	TRBV6-5	TGTGCCAGCAGTCGCGGACTAGCGGTAGGGGGGCAGTATTTT	CASSRGLAVGGQYF
-	TRBD2	TRBJ2-2	TRBV4-1	TGCGCCAGCAGCCAAGCTAGCGGCGCGAACACCGGGGAGCTGTTTTTT	CASSQASGANTGELFF
once	TRBD2	TRBJ2-1	TRBV29-1	TGCAGCGCGACGACTAGCGGGAGGGCGAGCAATGAGCAGTTCTTC	CSATTSGRASNEQFF
-	TRBD1	TRBJ2-7	TRBV7-2	TGTGCCAGCAGCTTTGGTTCAGGGGGCAGGGAGCAGTACTTC	CASSFGSGGREQYF
once	-	TRBJ2-5	TRBV7-2	TGTGCCAGCAGCCCCCAGAGTGGATTCGGGGAGACCCAGTACTTC	CASSPQSGFGETQYF
-	-	TRBJ2-3	TRBV7-3	TGTGCCAGCAGCTTAGGGGCACAGGAAACGCAGTATTTT	CASSLGAQETQYF
-	-	TRBJ2-1	TRBV18	TGTGCCAGCTCACCCTCCGATGAGCAGTTCTTC	CASSPSDEQFF
-	-	TRBJ2-1	TRBV29-1	TGCAGCGTTGAAATTGAGAGCTCCTACAATGAGCAGTTCTTC	CSVEIESSYNEQFF